The clone carrying this T cell receptor (beta chain) has only one observation. This sample was taken from a study of blood T cell repertoires in COVID-19. Study details: Samples taken during acute and convalescent COVID-19 were collected in the United States, Italy and Spain. Sources were T cells, B-cell-depleted T cells, or PBMCs; the material itself was cDNA or gDNA.

In germline, CDR1 is SEHNR, CDR2 FQNEAQ (reference sequence). The CDR3 consists of 15 residues. Trimming cost V 4 bases and J 4 bases; bases outside gene matches: 6. In the authors' methods: Quantification of nucleated cells was approximated via reference gene primer amplification. Libraries were prepared by immunoSEQ multiplex PCR; TCRdb keeps only in-frame clonotypes and omits some of them. V and J calls and clone size are as listed in that table; D and trimming were resolved from the DNA. The data contain some 370,000 clones, approximately 88% of them singletons. The chain employs TRBV7-9 and TRBJ2-1, with TRBD1 matching 8 bases. The source of this sequence is a man in his forties with acute or convalescent COVID-19. The material sequenced was peripheral blood. This CDR3 is CASSSRDRPYNEQFF. CDR3 coding DNA: TGTGCCAGCAGCTCCCGGGACAGGCCGTACAATGAGCAGTTCTTC.